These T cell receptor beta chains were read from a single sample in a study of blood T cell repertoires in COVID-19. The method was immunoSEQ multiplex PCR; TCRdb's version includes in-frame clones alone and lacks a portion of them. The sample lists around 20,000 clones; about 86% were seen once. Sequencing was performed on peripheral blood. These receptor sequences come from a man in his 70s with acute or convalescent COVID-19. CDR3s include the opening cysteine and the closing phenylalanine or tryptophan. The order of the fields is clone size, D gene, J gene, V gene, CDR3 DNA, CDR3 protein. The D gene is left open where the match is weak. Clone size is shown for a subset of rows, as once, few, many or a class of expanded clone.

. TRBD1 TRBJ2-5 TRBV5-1 TGCGCCAGCAGCCAGGGGACAGCCCAAGAGACCCAGTACTTC CASSQGTAQETQYF
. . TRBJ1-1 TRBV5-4 TGTGCCAGCAGCTTGGACAGAGAGAACACTGAAGCTTTCTTT CASSLDRENTEAFF
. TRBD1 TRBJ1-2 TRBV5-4 TGTGCCAGCAGCCAAAGGGACAGGGGAATGGGTGGCTACACCTTC CASSQRDRGMGGYTF
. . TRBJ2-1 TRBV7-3 TGTGCCAGCAGCTCTACAGGGGAGGTTCGGTTCTTC CASSSTGEVRFF
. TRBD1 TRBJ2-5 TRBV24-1 TGTGCCACCAGTGATCAGACAGGGGGCAAAGAGACCCAGTACTTC CATSDQTGGKETQYF
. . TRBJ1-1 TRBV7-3 TGTGCCAGCAGCTTAACCCAGTACACTGAAGCTTTCTTT CASSLTQYTEAFF
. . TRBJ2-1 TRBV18 TGTGCCAGCTCCTCTAACAATGAGCAGTTCTTC CASSSNNEQFF
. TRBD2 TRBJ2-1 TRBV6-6 TGTGCCAGCATGACTAGCGGGATCGATGAGCAGTTCTTC CASMTSGIDEQFF
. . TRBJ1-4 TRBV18 TGTGCCAGCCACCCGGGGGCTAATGAAAAACTGTTTTTT CASHPGANEKLFF
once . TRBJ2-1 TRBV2 TGTGCCAGCAAGTCAGGGTTATACAATGAGCAGTTCTTC CASKSGLYNEQFF
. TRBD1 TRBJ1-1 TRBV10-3 TGTGCCATCAGTGACTACCTACAGGGGCGAAACACTGAAGCTTTCTTT CAISDYLQGRNTEAFF
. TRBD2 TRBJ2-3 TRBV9 TGTGCCAGCAGCGCGGGGGAGGGAACCCTGAGCACAGATACGCAGTATTTT CASSAGEGTLSTDTQYF
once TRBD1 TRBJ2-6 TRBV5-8 TGTGCCAGCAGCTTGGGCAGGGGGCGAACTGGGGTCAACGTCCTGACTTTC CASSLGRGRTGVNVLTF
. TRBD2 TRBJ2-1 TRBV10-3 TGTGCCATCAGTGTGGGGACTAGCGGGAGGTATGAGCAGTTCTTC CAISVGTSGRYEQFF
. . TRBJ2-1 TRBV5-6 TGTGCCAGCAGCTTGGACTTCCCCAATGAGCAGTTCTTC CASSLDFPNEQFF
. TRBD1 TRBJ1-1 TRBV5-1 TGCGCCAGCAGCGTCACAGGGGGGAACACTGAAGCTTTCTTT CASSVTGGNTEAFF
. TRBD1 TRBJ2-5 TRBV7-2 TGTGCCAGCAGCCCCCTACCGGGACAGGGGCGAGAGACCCAGTACTTC CASSPLPGQGRETQYF
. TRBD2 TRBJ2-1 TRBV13 TGTGCCAGCAGCCTGACTAGCGGGAGTTTGGGTGAGCAGTTCTTC CASSLTSGSLGEQFF
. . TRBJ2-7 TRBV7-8 TGTGCCAGCAGCTTAGAAAGACAGGAATCCTCCTACGAGCAGTACTTC CASSLERQESSYEQYF
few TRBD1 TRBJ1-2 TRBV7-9 TGTGCCAGCAGCTTAAACAGGGGAGACTATGGCTACACCTTC CASSLNRGDYGYTF
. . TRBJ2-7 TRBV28 TGTGCCAGCAGTACCTCCTTCATGGGCATCGCGCGAAACTCCTACGAGCAGTACTTC CASSTSFMGIARNSYEQYF
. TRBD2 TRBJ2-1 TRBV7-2 TGTGCCAGCAGCGATACGGGACTAGCGGGAGGGCCAAGGCAGTTCTTC CASSDTGLAGGPRQFF
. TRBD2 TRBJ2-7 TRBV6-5 TGTGCCAGCAGGAAACCGGGACTAGCGACCTACGAGCAGTACTTC CASRKPGLATYEQYF
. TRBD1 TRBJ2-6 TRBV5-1 TGCGCCAGCAGCGCCGGGACAGGGGGCTCTGGGGCCAACGTCCTGACTTTC CASSAGTGGSGANVLTF
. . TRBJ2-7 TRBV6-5 TGTGCCAGCAACCCGGGGTCAAGCGGCTACGAGCAGTACTTC CASNPGSSGYEQYF
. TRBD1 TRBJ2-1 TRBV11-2 TGTGCCAGCAGCGCCGGGACAGGCGCCTACAATGAGCAGTTCTTC CASSAGTGAYNEQFF
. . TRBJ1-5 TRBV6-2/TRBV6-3 TGTGCCAGCAGCCCCTGGGGGGGGCGCGAAAATCAGCCCCAGCATTTT CASSPWGGRENQPQHF
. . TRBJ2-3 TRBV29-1 TGCAGCGTTGCCCCCGTCGTGACAGCAGATACGCAGTATTTT CSVAPVVTADTQYF
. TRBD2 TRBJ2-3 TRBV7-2 TGTGCCAGCAGCTTAGCCGCGGGAGGGCCTTCAGATACGCAGTATTTT CASSLAAGGPSDTQYF
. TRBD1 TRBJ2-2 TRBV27 TGTGCCAGCAGTTCGGACAGGGTTGCAGCCGGGGAGCTGTTTTTT CASSSDRVAAGELFF
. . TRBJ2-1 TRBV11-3 TGTGCCAGCAGCTTATTAAGCGGTTCCGAGCAGTTCTTC CASSLLSGSEQFF
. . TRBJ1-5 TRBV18 TGTGCCAGCTCCCGGGAGGGCCCGGCCCCTCGGCCCCAGCATTTT CASSREGPAPRPQHF
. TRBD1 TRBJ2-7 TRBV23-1 TGCGCCAGCAGTCGCGTCCGGGACAGCCCATACGAGCAGTACTTC CASSRVRDSPYEQYF
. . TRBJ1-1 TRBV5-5 TGTGCCAGCAGCTTTAGGGGGTTGAACACTGAAGCTTTCTTT CASSFRGLNTEAFF
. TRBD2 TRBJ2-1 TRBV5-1 TGCGCCAGCAGCTCCTACTCTAGCGGGGGGACCTACAATGAGCAGTTCTTC CASSSYSSGGTYNEQFF
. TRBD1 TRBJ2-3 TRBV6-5 TGTGCCAGCAGTTACACCCCGCAGGGGGTAGATACGCAGTATTTT CASSYTPQGVDTQYF
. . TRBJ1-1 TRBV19 TGTGCCAGTAGTCCCCTTAGCTCGAACACTGAAGCTTTCTTT CASSPLSSNTEAFF
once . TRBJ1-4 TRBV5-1 TGCGCCAGCAGCTTGGAGGGCAGGGGTGAGGAAAAACTGTTTTTT CASSLEGRGEEKLFF
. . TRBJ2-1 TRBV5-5 TGTGCCAGCAAAAATAGCGGCGAACGACCGTGGAATGAGCAGTTCTTC CASKNSGERPWNEQFF
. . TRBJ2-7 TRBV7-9 TGTGCCAGCAGCTCGAACAGCCGCACCTACGAGCAGTACTTC CASSSNSRTYEQYF
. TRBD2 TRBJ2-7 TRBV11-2 TGTGCCAGCAGCCCAAGGACTAGCGGGAGACCTGCTGCCGAGCAGTACTTC CASSPRTSGRPAAEQYF
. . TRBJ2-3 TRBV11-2 TGTGCCAGCAGCTTAACCCCTAGCGAGACTAGCACAGATACGCAGTATTTT CASSLTPSETSTDTQYF
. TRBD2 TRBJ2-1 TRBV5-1 TGCGCCAGCAGCCCGCGACTAGCGGGAGGGTACAATGAGCAGTTCTTC CASSPRLAGGYNEQFF
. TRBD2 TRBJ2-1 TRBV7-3 TGTGCCAGCAGCGCTCTAGCGGGAGCTGATGAGCAGTTCTTC CASSALAGADEQFF
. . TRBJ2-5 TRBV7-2 TGTGCCAGCAGCCCCGTCGCTTGGAGCACGGAGACCCAGTACTTC CASSPVAWSTETQYF
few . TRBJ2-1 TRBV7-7 TGTGCCAGCAGCTTAGCCAGGGGCTACGAGCAGTTCTTC CASSLARGYEQFF
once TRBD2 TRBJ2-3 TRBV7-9 TGTGCCAGCAGCTTGGGGGGAGCGGGAGGAGCAGATACGCAGTATTTT CASSLGGAGGADTQYF
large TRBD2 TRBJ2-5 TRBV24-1 TGTGCCACCAGTGATCCTGAGCGGGATGGGGTAGAGACCCAGTACTTC CATSDPERDGVETQYF
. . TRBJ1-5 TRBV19 TGTGCCAGTAGGATCGGGGGGGTGAATCAGCCCCAGCATTTT CASRIGGVNQPQHF
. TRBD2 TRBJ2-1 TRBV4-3 TGCGCCAGCAGTCCCGGACTAGCGGGAGATGGGGATGAGCAGTTCTTC CASSPGLAGDGDEQFF
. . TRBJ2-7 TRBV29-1 TGCAGCGTTGTTTCGGGGGTGGACGAGCAGTACTTC CSVVSGVDEQYF
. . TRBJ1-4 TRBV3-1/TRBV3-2 TGTGCCAGCAGCCAAGGGGCCTCGTCTGAAAAACTGTTTTTT CASSQGASSEKLFF
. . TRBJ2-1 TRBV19 TGTGCCAGTAGTACCCAAGCGGAAAATGAGCAGTTCTTC CASSTQAENEQFF
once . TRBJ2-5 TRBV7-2 TGTGCCAGCAGCTTAGCGCGGGCTAGCCGGGAGACCCAGTACTTC CASSLARASRETQYF
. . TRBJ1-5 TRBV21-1 TGTGCCAGCAGCACTCGGACAGACAACAATCAGCCCCAGCATTTT CASSTRTDNNQPQHF
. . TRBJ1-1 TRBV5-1 TGCGCCAGCAGCTTGGGAGGGGTCACGAGCGGGACTGAAGCTTTCTTT CASSLGGVTSGTEAFF
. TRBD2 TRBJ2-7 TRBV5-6 TGTGCCAGCACCGTTAGCGGGGGAATTACGTCTCAGTACTTC CASTVSGGITSQYF